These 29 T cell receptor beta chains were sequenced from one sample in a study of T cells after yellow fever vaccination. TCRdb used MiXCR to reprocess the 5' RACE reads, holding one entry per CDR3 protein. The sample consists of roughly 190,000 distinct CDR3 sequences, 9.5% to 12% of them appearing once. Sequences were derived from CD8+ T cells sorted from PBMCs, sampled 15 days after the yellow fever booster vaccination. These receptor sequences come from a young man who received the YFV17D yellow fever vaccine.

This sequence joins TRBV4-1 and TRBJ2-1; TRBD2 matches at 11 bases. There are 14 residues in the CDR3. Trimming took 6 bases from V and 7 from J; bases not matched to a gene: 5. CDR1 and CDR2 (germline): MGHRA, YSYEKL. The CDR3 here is CASSFSGGVNEQFF. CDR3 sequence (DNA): TGCGCCAGCAGTTTTAGCGGGGGGGTAAATGAGCAGTTCTTC.

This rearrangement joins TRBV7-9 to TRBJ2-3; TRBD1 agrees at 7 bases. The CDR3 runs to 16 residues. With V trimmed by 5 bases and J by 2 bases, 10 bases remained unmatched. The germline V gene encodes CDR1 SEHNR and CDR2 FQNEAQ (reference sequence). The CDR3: CASSNSGTAYTDTQYF. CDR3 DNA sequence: TGTGCCAGCAGCAATTCCGGGACAGCGTACACAGATACGCAGTATTTT.

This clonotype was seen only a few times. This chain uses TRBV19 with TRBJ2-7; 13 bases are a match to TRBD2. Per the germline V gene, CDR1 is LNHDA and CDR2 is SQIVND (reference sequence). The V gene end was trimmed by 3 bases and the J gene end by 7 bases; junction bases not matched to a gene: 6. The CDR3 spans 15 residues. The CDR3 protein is CASSIRLAGGTEQYF. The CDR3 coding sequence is TGTGCCAGTAGTATTCGACTAGCGGGGGGCACGGAGCAGTACTTC.

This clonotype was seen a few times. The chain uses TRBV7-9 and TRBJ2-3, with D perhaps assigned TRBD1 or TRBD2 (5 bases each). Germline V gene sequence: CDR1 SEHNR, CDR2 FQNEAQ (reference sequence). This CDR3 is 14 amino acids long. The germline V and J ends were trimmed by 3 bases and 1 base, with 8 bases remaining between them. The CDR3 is CASSFLGGTDTQYF. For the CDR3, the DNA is TGTGCCAGCAGCTTTTTGGGGGGCACAGATACGCAGTATTTT.

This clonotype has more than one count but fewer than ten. The CDR3 protein is CASSRAPDRVVEQYV. The CDR3 region has the DNA TGTGCCAGCAGCAGGGCCCCGGACAGGGTGGTCGAGCAGTACGTC. V gene TRBV6-2 or TRBV6-3 combines with J gene TRBJ2-7, with 8 bases lining up with TRBD1. This CDR3 contains 15 residues. The J segment lost 6 bases and the V segment lost 6 bases, leaving 13 bases of the junction unmatched. CDR1 and CDR2 from the germline V gene are MNHEY and SVGEGT.

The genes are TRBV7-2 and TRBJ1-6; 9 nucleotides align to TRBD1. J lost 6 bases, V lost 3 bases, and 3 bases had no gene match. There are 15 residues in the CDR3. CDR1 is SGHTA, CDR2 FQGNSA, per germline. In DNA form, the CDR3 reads TGTGCCAGCAGCTTCGGGACAGGGTTTAATTCACCCCTCCACTTT. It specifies CASSFGTGFNSPLHF.

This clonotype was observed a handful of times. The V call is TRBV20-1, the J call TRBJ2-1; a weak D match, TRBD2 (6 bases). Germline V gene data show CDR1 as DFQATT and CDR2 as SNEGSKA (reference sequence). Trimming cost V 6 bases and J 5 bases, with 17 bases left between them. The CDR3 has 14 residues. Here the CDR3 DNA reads TGCAGTGCCACTAGCTGGGGGGTCCACAATGAGCAGTTCTTC. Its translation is CSATSWGVHNEQFF.

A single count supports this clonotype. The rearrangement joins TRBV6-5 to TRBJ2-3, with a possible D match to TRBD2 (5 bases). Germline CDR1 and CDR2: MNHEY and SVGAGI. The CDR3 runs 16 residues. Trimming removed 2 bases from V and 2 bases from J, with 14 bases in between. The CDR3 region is CASSYIPGEDTDTQYF. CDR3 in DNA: TGTGCCAGCAGTTACATCCCCGGGGAAGACACAGATACGCAGTATTTT.

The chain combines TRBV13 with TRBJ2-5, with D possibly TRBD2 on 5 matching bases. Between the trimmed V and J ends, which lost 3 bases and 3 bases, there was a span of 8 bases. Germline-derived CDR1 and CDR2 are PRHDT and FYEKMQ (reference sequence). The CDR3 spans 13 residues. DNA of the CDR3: TGTGCCAGCAGCTTGGACGGGAAAGAGACCCAGTACTTC. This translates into CASSLDGKETQYF.

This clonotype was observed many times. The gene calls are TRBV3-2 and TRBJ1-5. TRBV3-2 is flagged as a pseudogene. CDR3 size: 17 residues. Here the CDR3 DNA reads TGTGCCAGCAGCCAAGATTTTAGCAGGTTTAGCAATCAGCCCCAGCATTTT. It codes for CASSQDFSRFSNQPQHF.

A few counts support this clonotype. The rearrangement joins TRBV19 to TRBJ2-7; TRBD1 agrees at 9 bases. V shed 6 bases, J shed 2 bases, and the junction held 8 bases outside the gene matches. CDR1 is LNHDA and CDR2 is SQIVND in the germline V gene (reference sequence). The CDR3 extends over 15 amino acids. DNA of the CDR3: TGTGCCAGTAGGCCGACAGGGGGTCATGCCTACGAGCAGTACTTC. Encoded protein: CASRPTGGHAYEQYF.

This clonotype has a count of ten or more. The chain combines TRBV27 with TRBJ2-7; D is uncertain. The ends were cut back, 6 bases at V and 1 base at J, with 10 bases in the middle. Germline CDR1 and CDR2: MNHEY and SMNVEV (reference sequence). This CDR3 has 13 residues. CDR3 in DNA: TGTGCCAGCAGCTTAACTGTATCCTACGAGCAGTACTTC. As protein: CASSLTVSYEQYF.

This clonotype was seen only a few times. The CDR3 protein is CASSLGGGYEQYF. As DNA, the CDR3 is TGTGCCAGCAGCTTAGGAGGGGGCTACGAGCAGTACTTC. V is TRBV7-9 and J is TRBJ2-7, with D perhaps TRBD1 (6 bases). Between the trimmed V and J ends, which lost 1 base and 3 bases, there was a span of 7 bases. Germline CDR1 and CDR2: SEHNR and FQNEAQ (reference sequence). The CDR3 totals 13 residues.

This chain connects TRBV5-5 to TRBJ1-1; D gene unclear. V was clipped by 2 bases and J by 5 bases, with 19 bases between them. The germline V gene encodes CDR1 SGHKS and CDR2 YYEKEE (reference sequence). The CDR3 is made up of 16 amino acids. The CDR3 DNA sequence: TGTGCCAGCAGCTTACATGACTCTGAAACAGAGACTGAAGCTTTCTTT. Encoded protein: CASSLHDSETETEAFF.

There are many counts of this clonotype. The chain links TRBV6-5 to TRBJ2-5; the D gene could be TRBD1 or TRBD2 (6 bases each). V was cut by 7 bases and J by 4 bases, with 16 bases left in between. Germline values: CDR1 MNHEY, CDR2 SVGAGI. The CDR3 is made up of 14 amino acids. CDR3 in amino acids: CASTKRGAGETQYF. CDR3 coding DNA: TGTGCCAGCACCAAAAGGGGGGCGGGAGAGACCCAGTACTTC.

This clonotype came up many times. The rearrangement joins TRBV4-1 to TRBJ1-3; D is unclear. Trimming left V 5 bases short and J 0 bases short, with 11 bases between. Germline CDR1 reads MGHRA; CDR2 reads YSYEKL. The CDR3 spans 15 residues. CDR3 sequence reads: CASSSLRFSGNTIYF. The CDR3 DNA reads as TGCGCCAGCAGCTCCTTGAGGTTCTCTGGAAACACCATATATTTT.

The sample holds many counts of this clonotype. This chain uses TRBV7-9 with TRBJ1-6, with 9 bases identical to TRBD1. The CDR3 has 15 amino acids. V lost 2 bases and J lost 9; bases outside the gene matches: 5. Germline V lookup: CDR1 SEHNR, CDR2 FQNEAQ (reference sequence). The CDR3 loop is CASSLTGQGASPLHF. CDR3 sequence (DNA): TGTGCCAGCAGCTTAACGGGACAGGGCGCTTCACCCCTCCACTTT.

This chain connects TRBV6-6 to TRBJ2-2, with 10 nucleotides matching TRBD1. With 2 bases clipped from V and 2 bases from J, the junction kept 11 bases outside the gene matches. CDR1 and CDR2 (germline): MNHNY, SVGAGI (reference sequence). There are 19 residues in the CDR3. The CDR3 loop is CASSYLPPGQGVNTGELFF. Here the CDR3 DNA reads TGTGCCAGCAGTTACCTACCCCCCGGACAGGGGGTCAACACCGGGGAGCTGTTTTTT.

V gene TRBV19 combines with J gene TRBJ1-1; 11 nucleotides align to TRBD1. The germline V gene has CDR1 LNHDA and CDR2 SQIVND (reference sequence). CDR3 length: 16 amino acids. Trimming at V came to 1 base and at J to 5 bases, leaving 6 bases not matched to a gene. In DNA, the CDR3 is TGTGCCAGTAGTATAGCCGCGGACAGGGGGCTAACTGAAGCTTTCTTT. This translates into CASSIAADRGLTEAFF. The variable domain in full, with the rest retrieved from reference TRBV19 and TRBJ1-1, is DGGITQSPKYLFRKEGQNVTLSCEQNLNHDAMYWYRQDPGQGLRLIYYSQIVNDFQKGDIAEGYSVSREKKESFPLTVTSAQKNPTAFYLCASSIAADRGLTEAFFGQGTRLTVV.

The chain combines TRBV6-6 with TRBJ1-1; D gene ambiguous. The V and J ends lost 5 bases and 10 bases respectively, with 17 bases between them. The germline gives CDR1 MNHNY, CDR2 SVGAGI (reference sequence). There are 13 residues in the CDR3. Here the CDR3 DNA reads TGTGCCAGCAGTCCTAACGGAGCACTGGTAGCTTTCTTT. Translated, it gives CASSPNGALVAFF.

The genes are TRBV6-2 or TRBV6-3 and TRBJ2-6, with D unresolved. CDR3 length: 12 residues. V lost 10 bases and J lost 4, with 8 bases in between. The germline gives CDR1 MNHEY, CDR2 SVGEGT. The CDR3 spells CATLKGANVLTF. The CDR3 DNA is TGTGCCACCCTGAAAGGGGCCAACGTCCTGACTTTC.

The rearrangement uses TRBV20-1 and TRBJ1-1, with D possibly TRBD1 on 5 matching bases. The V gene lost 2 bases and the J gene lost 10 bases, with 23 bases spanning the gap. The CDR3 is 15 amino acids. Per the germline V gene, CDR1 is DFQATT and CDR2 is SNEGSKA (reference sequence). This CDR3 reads CSARLIDFGGLGAFF. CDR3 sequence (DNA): TGCAGTGCTAGACTTATTGATTTCGGGGGTCTAGGAGCTTTCTTT.

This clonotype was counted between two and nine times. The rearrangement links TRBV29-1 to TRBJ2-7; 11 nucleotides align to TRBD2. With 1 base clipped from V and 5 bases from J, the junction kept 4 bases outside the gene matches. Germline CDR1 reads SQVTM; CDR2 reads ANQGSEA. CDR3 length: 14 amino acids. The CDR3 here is CSVEGSGGANEQYF. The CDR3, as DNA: TGCAGCGTTGAAGGTAGCGGGGGGGCGAACGAGCAGTACTTC.

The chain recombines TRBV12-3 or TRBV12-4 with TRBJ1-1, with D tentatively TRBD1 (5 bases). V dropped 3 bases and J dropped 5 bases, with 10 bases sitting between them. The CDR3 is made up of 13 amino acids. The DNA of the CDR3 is TGTGCCAGCAGTTTCATAGAGGGGACTGAAGCTTTCTTT. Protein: CASSFIEGTEAFF.

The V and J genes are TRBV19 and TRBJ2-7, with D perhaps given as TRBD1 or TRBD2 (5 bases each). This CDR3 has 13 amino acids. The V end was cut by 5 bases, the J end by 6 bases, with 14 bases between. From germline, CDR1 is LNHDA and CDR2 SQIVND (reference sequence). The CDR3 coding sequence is TGTGCCAGTAGTGGTCGGGCAGGGAGCGAGCAGTACGTC. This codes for CASSGRAGSEQYV.

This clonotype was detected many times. The CDR3 DNA sequence: TGTGCCATCAGTGAGAGGGACCACCCAGCCATTCAGTACTTC. Protein: CAISERDHPAIQYF. The genes are TRBV10-3 and TRBJ2-4; D is possibly TRBD1 or TRBD2 (5 bases each). The germline V gene has CDR1 ENHRY and CDR2 SYGVKD. V was clipped by 2 bases and J by 9 bases, with 14 bases between them. The CDR3 contains 14 residues.

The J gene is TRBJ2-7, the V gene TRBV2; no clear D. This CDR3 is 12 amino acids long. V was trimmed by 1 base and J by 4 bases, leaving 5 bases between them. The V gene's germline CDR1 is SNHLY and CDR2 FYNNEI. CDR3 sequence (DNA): TGTGCCAGCAGTGAAGACGCATACGAGCAGTACGTC. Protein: CASSEDAYEQYV.

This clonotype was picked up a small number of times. The CDR3 region is CASSPDLVGTGINEKLFF. Written as DNA, the CDR3 is TGTGCCAGCAGCCCAGACCTGGTTGGGACAGGGATTAATGAAAAACTGTTTTTT. V and J are TRBV7-9 and TRBJ1-4; 9 bases are shared with TRBD1. The CDR3 has 18 amino acids. Germline V gives CDR1 SEHNR, CDR2 FQNEAQ (reference sequence). The V gene end was trimmed by 5 bases and the J gene end by 4 bases; junction bases not matched to a gene: 14.

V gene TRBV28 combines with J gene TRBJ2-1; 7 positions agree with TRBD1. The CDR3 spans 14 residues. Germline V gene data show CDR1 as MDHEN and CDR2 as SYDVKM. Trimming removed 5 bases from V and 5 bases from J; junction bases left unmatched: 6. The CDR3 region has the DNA TGTGCCAGCAGTACCGGGACAGCAAACAATGAGCAGTTCTTC. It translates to CASSTGTANNEQFF.